These T cell receptor beta chains were read from a single sample in a study of technical replicates of blood from several donors. TCRdb's copy holds only in-frame clones and misses some; the assay was immunoSEQ multiplex PCR. The sample records some 71,000 clones, just under 97% being singletons. Source material: T cells isolated from PBMCs. The receptors were sampled from a human donor in good health. Both conserved end residues are part of each CDR3. The D gene is left open where the match is weak. Not all rows give a size; the values are once, few, many and, for expanded clones, a class.

J gene,D gene,V gene,clone size,CDR3 DNA,CDR3 protein
TRBJ2-7,TRBD1,TRBV28,-,TGTGCCAGCAGTTTTTCCGCTAGTTTTGAGGACAGGGCCTACGAGCAGTACTTC,CASSFSASFEDRAYEQYF
TRBJ2-1,-,TRBV7-8,-,TGTGCCAGCAGCATAACGGTTTTAGGGGTCTCCTACAATGAGCAGTTCTTC,CASSITVLGVSYNEQFF
TRBJ1-4,TRBD1,TRBV6-5,-,TGTGCCAGCAGTTACTCGGGACAGACGAATGAAAAACTGTTTTTT,CASSYSGQTNEKLFF
TRBJ1-5,TRBD1,TRBV7-6,once,TGTGCCAGCAGCGCCATCGGGACAGGGGATCAGCCCCAGCATTTT,CASSAIGTGDQPQHF
TRBJ2-7,TRBD1,TRBV7-9,-,TGTGCCAGCAGCTCCTCGACAGGGTACGGCGAGCAGTACTTC,CASSSSTGYGEQYF
TRBJ2-2,-,TRBV7-2,-,TGTGCCAGCAGCTCGCTGGTAGCCCGGCAGCACACCGGGGAGCTGTTTTTT,CASSSLVARQHTGELFF
TRBJ2-5,-,TRBV5-6,few,TGTGCCAGCAGCTTGGGTCGAGGTTGGGTGGAGACCCAGTACTTC,CASSLGRGWVETQYF
TRBJ2-2,TRBD2,TRBV29-1,-,TGCAGCGTTGTTATGGTGGGCCGGGAGGGCACCGGGGAGCTGTTTTTT,CSVVMVGREGTGELFF
TRBJ1-3,TRBD1,TRBV19,few,TGTGCCAGTAGTAGATGGACAGGGGCTGGAAACACCATATATTTT,CASSRWTGAGNTIYF
TRBJ1-5,-,TRBV28,once,TGTGCCAGCAGCGCGGGAGGGGAGGGACAGCCCCAGCATTTT,CASSAGGEGQPQHF
TRBJ1-1,-,TRBV7-9,-,TGTGCCAGCAGCCCAATACAGGTTTTGAACACTGAAGCTTTCTTT,CASSPIQVLNTEAFF
TRBJ2-2,TRBD1,TRBV5-4,-,TGTGCCAGCAGCAAATCACAGGGGGCGACCGGGGAGCTGTTTTTT,CASSKSQGATGELFF
TRBJ1-1,-,TRBV2,-,TGTGCCAGCAGAAGACAGGCAGGGTTGAACACTGAAGCTTTCTTT,CASRRQAGLNTEAFF
TRBJ2-7,-,TRBV27,-,TGTGCCAGCAGTTTATCCCCGGGACACCTCTACGAGCAGTACTTC,CASSLSPGHLYEQYF